This TCR beta chain appears in the sequencing data of a study of blood T cell repertoires in COVID-19. As for the study in general: COVID-19 samples from acute and convalescent phases originated in the United States, Italy and Spain. Sources were T cells, B-cell-depleted T cells, or PBMCs; the material itself was cDNA or gDNA.

Between the trimmed V and J ends, which lost 4 bases and 2 bases, there was a span of 11 bases. Per germline, CDR1 SNHLY and CDR2 FYNNEI. This CDR3 region has 14 residues. Original methodology: Estimates of nucleated cell counts were drawn from the amplification of reference gene primers. Using immunoSEQ multiplex PCR, the repertoire was profiled, and TCRdb retains in-frame clones only, with some absent. V and J calls plus clone size are reproduced from that table; the DNA served to infer D and trimming. The sample shows 120,000 or so clones, more than 80% of them seen only once. The chain uses TRBV2 and TRBJ1-1, with D hard to call. Specimen: peripheral blood. The source of this sequence is a man between 70 and 80 years old with active or convalescent COVID-19. The CDR3 here is CASSAQAKNTEAFF. CDR3 bases: TGTGCCAGCAGTGCCCAGGCCAAAAACACTGAAGCTTTCTTT.